This TCR beta chain comes out of a study of T cells in localized non-small cell lung cancer (dated by TCRdb to the early 2020s). Background on the whole study: The study examined T cell repertoires in roughly 240 patients with early-stage NSCLC and compared tumors with uninvolved tumor-adjacent lungs. The cohort consisted of approximately 240 treatment-naive NSCLC patients whose localized lung tumors had been resected. The mean age of the NSCLC patients was roughly 70 years, with 130 or so men and around 110 women. Paper-wide results and their limitations: Because multi-region tumor sequencing was not performed, intratumor heterogeneity could not be ruled out. Longer overall survival was associated with higher blood T cell density, whereas shorter survival was associated with higher adjacent-lung clonality. Uninvolved tumor-adjacent lung showed the highest T cell clonality, higher than tumor, which suggests more focused antigenic responses in the uninvolved tumor-adjacent lung. Because the study design was exploratory, TCR variables were selected using unadjusted p-values without false-discovery rate correction. A median of around 62 of the top 100 tumor clones turned up in the paired uninvolved adjacent lung, and around 27 of those clones also ranked among the top 100 of that same adjacent lung.

Details on this clone: Its cognate antigen has yet to be identified. One base away there is no much larger clone; base qualities are not given.

At diagnosis, peripheral blood, uninvolved tumor-adjacent lung and tumor were collected and were preserved as a mix of fresh-frozen and FFPE material. Blood samples were analyzed as peripheral blood mononuclear cells for TCR repertoire profiling. TCR beta CDR3 regions were sequenced from DNA using the immunoSEQ Assay. Turning to the authors' computational methods: T cell density was computed as TCR beta template counts normalized to usable DNA estimated by amplifying housekeeping genes. The preseqR package was used to estimate richness by extrapolating to 400,000 templates for PBMC samples and to 120,000 templates for tissue samples. Clonality was defined as one minus Pielou's evenness. Tissue-enriched TCRs were identified through differential abundance testing performed on productive amino-acid clonotypes, with a minimum total count of 5 and an alpha of 0.1. The Jaccard Index and the Morisita Overlap Index were used to quantify repertoire overlap between compartments. TCR beta CDR3s were clustered by GLIPH together with public tetramer-defined viral CDR3s, and at least three viral sequences plus V-gene enrichment were required for viral motifs. In TCRdb, the immuneACCESS table is reduced to in-frame sequences with V and J assigned. These tables do not hold every clone; where another copy was compared, an unresolved V gene accounts for under half, and the others remain unexplained. For V, J and clone size, that table is used; D and trimming come from the DNA. This sample comprises about 52,000 clones, more than 80% of them detected only once. Together, the top ten hold under 20% of the sample.

The CDR3 runs 14 amino acids, cysteine and phenylalanine included. The CDR3 DNA has 42 bases and is translated from base 1. According to the germline V gene (reference sequence), CDR1 reads SEHNR and CDR2 reads FQNEAQ. V was cut back by 2 bases and J by 4 bases, leaving a gap of 9 bases between them. Sequences were derived from peripheral blood, sampled before any cancer treatment. This clonotype originated in a male donor at least 60 years old with stage III squamous cell lung carcinoma. The V and J segments used are TRBV7-9 and TRBJ1-5; the D segment could be TRBD1, given 6 matching bases. Here the CDR3 is given as CASSLTGQNQPQHF. The nucleotide sequence is given as TGTGCCAGCAGCTTAACAGGGCAGAATCAGCCCCAGCATTTT. Reference TRBV7-9 and TRBJ1-5 proteins supply the regions before and after the CDR3; the full variable domain is: DTGVSQNPRHKITKRGQNVTFRCDPISEHNRLYWYRQTLGQGPEFLTYFQNEAQLEKSRLLSDRFSAERPKGSFSTLEIQRTEQGDSAMYLCASSLTGQNQPQHFGDGTRLSIL.